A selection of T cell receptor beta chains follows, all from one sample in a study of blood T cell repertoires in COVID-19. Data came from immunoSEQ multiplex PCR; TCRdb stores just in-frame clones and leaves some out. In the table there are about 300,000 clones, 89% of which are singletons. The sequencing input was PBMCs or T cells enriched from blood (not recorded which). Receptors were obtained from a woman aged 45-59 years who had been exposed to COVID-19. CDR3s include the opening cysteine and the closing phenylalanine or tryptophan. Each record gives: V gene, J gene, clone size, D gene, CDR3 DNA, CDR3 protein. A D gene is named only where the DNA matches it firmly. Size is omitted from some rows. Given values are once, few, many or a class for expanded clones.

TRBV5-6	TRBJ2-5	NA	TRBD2	TGTGCCAGCAGCTGGGGGCCTAGCGGGGGGCAAGAGACCCAGTACTTC	CASSWGPSGGQETQYF
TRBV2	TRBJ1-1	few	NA	TGTGCCAGCAGGCAACAAGACATCGGGAACACTGAAGCTTTCTTT	CASRQQDIGNTEAFF
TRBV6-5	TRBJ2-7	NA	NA	TGTGCCAGTTTGCTGGCGGGGATTTCCTACGAGCAGTACTTC	CASLLAGISYEQYF
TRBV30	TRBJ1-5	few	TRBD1	TGTGCCTGGAGTGCCACAGGGGGAGGTCAGCCCCAGCATTTT	CAWSATGGGQPQHF
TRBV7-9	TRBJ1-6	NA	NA	TGTGCCAGCAGCTTATCCGGGACACCCAATTCACCCCTCCACTTT	CASSLSGTPNSPLHF
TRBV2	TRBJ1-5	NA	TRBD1	TGTGCCAGCAGTTTGACAGGGAAAGAGCCCCAGCATTTT	CASSLTGKEPQHF
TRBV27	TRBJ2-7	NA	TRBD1	TGTGCCAGCAGCGACAGGGGGCGTAGCGACGAGCAGTACTTC	CASSDRGRSDEQYF
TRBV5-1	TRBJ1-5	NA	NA	TGCGCCAGCAGCCCTACGGGCCTTAACGGGAACCAGCCCCAGCATTTT	CASSPTGLNGNQPQHF
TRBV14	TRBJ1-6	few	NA	TGTGCCAGCAGCCTTTTTGGCGAACAGAGCTCACCCCTCCACTTT	CASSLFGEQSSPLHF
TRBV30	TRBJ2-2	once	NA	TGTGCGCGGGGTCGTAGGGGGAACACCGGGGAGCTGTTTTTT	CARGRRGNTGELFF
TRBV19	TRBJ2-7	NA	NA	TGTGCCAGTAGTATGGCTGGGTCTACAGGCGAGCAGTACTTC	CASSMAGSTGEQYF
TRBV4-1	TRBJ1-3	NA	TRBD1	TGCGCCAGCAGCCAACCCACAGGGGATCCTGGAAACACCATATATTTT	CASSQPTGDPGNTIYF
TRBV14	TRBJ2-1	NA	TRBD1	TGTGCCAGCAGCCAAGATTTCGGACAGGGGAGCGATGAGCAGTTCTTC	CASSQDFGQGSDEQFF
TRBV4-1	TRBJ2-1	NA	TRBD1	TGCGCCAGCAGGGAAGGACAGGCCTACAGCTCCTACAATGAGCAGTTCTTC	CASREGQAYSSYNEQFF
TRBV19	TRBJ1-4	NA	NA	TGTGCCAGTAGGCCCGACAGGACGATTAATGAAAAACTGTTTTTT	CASRPDRTINEKLFF
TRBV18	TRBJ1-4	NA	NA	TGTGCCAGCTCACCTTTCGAGGGGCAGGGGATGTTTTTT	CASSPFEGQGMFF
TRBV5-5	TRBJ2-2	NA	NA	TGTGCCAGCAGCCAAGGACATACTAACACCGGGGAGCTGTTTTTT	CASSQGHTNTGELFF
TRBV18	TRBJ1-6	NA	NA	TGTGCCAGCTCACCAGCGGGGGTTGACTCACCCCTCCACTTT	CASSPAGVDSPLHF
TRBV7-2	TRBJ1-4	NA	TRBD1	TGTGCCAGCAGCAGGGGGACAGGAAGACTAGCAACTAATGAAAAACTGTTTTTT	CASSRGTGRLATNEKLFF
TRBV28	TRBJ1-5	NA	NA	TGTGCCAGCAGTTTTGGGGGGTTTACGAGCAATCAGCCCCAGCATTTT	CASSFGGFTSNQPQHF
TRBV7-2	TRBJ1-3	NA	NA	TGTGCCAGCAGCCCTGGGGGCGCCGGAAACACCATATATTTT	CASSPGGAGNTIYF
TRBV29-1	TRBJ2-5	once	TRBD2	TGCAGCGCCCTTCCGACTAGCGAACAAGAGACCCAGTACTTC	CSALPTSEQETQYF
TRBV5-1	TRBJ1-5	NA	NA	TGCGCCAGCAGCTTGTCCGGGGGGGATCAGCCCCAGCATTTT	CASSLSGGDQPQHF
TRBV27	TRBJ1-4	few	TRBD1	TGTGCCAGCAGTTTCGGGACAGGACGTGAAAAACTGTTTTTT	CASSFGTGREKLFF
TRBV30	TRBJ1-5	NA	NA	TGTGCCTGGAGTGTAAGAGTCGGGAGGCGCAATCAGCCCCAGCATTTT	CAWSVRVGRRNQPQHF
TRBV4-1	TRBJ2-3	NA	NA	TGCGCCAGCAGCCAAGATAGCGGCCTAAGCACAGATACGCAGTATTTT	CASSQDSGLSTDTQYF
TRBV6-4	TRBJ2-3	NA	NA	TGTGCCAGCAGTGCCGCAGGGGGCACAGATACGCAGTATTTT	CASSAAGGTDTQYF